The 8 T cell receptor beta chains below come from one sample, sequenced in a study of metastatic and nonmetastatic thyroid tumors. Until they underwent thyroid surgery, no patient had received any treatment. TCRdb called clones again from the PCR reads with MiXCR. The table includes around 37,000 clones, 20% to 30% detected once. Sequencing was performed on blood. Receptor source: a female donor with papillary thyroid cancer or a benign thyroid nodule (not recorded which). Some clones in this sample may be carry-over from other donors' samples.

There are many counts of this clone. This chain links TRBV5-5 with TRBJ1-2; D is uncertain. Trimming stripped 2 bases from V and 3 bases from J, with 8 bases between. The CDR3 contains 13 residues. The germline V gene encodes CDR1 SGHKS and CDR2 YYEKEE (reference sequence). The CDR3 region is CASSFRGDYGYTF. DNA for the CDR3: TGTGCCAGCAGCTTTCGGGGAGACTATGGCTACACCTTC.

Worth noting for this clone: Germline is not matched at one junction end, which may reflect a read error. The chain carries TRBV4-3 and TRBJ2-7, with D possibly being TRBD1 (5 bases). Germline CDR1 is LGHNA and CDR2 is YSLEER. The CDR3 has 14 residues. The CDR3 DNA reads as TGCGCCAGCAGACAAGACGTCAGGGACTACGAGCAGTACTTC. This codes for CASRQDVRDYEQYF.

This clone has at least ten counts. This sequence joins TRBV15 and TRBJ1-6, with D unclear. Trimming removed 2 bases at V and 9 bases at J, with 14 bases between. CDR3 length: 15 residues. CDR1 LNHNV and CDR2 YYDKDF come from the germline V gene (reference sequence). DNA of the CDR3: TGTGCCACCAGCAGATCTACCGGGATGCCTTCACCCCTCCACTTT. This translates into CATSRSTGMPSPLHF.

The chain is built from TRBV7-9 and TRBJ1-2; D might be TRBD1 (6 bases). Germline V gene sequence: CDR1 SEHNR, CDR2 FQNEAQ (reference sequence). This CDR3 has 13 amino acids. V was clipped by 5 bases and J by 1 base, with 8 bases between them. In nucleotides, the CDR3 is TGTGCCAGCAGCGCGGACAGTAACTATGGCTACACCTTC. Protein: CASSADSNYGYTF.

This clone was counted ten times or more. The V and J genes are TRBV2 and TRBJ2-5; D ambiguous. The germline V and J ends were trimmed by 8 bases and 4 bases, with 11 bases remaining between them. In germline, CDR1 is SNHLY, CDR2 FYNNEI. CDR3 length equals 12 residues. The CDR3 region is CASQSSLETQYF. The CDR3 coding sequence is TGTGCCAGCCAGAGTAGCCTAGAGACCCAGTACTTC. The complete variable domain, with remaining parts taken from reference TRBV2 and TRBJ2-5, reads EPEVTQTPSHQVTQMGQEVILRCVPISNHLYFYWYRQILGQKVEFLVSFYNNEISEKSEIFDDQFSVERPDGSNFTLKIRSTKLEDSAMYFCASQSSLETQYFGPGTRLLVL.

This clone ranks as medium-sized. The rearrangement uses TRBV27 and TRBJ1-2; D possibly corresponds to TRBD1 (6 bases). The V gene's germline CDR1 is MNHEY and CDR2 SMNVEV (reference sequence). The CDR3 covers 12 residues. Trimming stripped 6 bases from V and 8 bases from J, with 13 bases between. CDR3 sequence (DNA): TGTGCCAGCAGGGGGGCCTTGGGGGGCTACACCTTC. Residues: CASRGALGGYTF.

A single count supports this clone. The J gene is TRBJ1-2, the V gene TRBV12-3 or TRBV12-4; the D gene is possibly TRBD1 (5 bases). V was trimmed by 5 bases and J by 7 bases, leaving 32 bases between them. The CDR3 length is 19 residues. The CDR3 region has the DNA TGTGCCAGCAGTATAAGTGTCCCAGCGGGCGGAGGGGTAGGTCGTGGCTACACCTTC. As protein: CASSISVPAGGGVGRGYTF.

J is TRBJ2-2 and V is TRBV11-2; D not resolved. Trimming took off 2 bases at V and 0 bases at J, with 10 bases between the two ends. This CDR3 is built from 16 residues. The germline V gene encodes CDR1 SGHAT and CDR2 FQNNGV. As DNA, the CDR3 is TGTGCCAGCAGCTTAAGAGGCTCGACGAACACCGGGGAGCTGTTTTTT. Its translation: CASSLRGSTNTGELFF. Filled out from reference TRBV11-2 and TRBJ2-2, the complete variable domain reads EAGVAQSPRYKIIEKRQSVAFWCNPISGHATLYWYQQILGQGPKLLIQFQNNGVVDDSQLPKDRFSAERLKGVDSTLKIQPAKLEDSAVYLCASSLRGSTNTGELFFGEGSRLTVL.